Following are 8 T cell receptor beta chains from one sample sequenced in a study of patients and donors after allogeneic stem cell transplantation. In TCRdb, the RT-PCR reads were re-called with MiXCR into one record per CDR3 protein. The data contain hundreds of thousands of distinct CDR3 sequences, more than 15% of them singletons. The sequencing sample was made of blood, either unsorted or a sorted T cell fraction (not recorded which). These TCRs come from a human donor who was either an allogeneic HSCT recipient or a stem cell or donor lymphocyte infusion donor (not recorded which). It is not recorded whose cells these are; they may come from a transplant donor.

This clonotype was counted ten times or more. The chain employs TRBV15 and TRBJ2-5; D is unresolved. CDR1 and CDR2 from the germline V gene are LNHNV and YYDKDF (reference sequence). Between the trimmed V and J ends, which lost 5 bases and 0 bases, there was a span of 13 bases. This CDR3 contains 15 residues. The CDR3 DNA sequence: TGTGCCACCAGCCACAAAGTCAGAAACCAAGAGACCCAGTACTTC. This gives the protein CATSHKVRNQETQYF.

The genes are TRBV20-1 and TRBJ2-3, with 7 bases fitting TRBD2. The ends lost 3 bases at V and 5 bases at J; junction bases unmatched: 5. Per the germline V gene, CDR1 is DFQATT and CDR2 is SNEGSKA (reference sequence). The CDR3 runs 13 residues. The CDR3 DNA reads as TGCAGTGCTAGCGGGAGGAATCGAGATACGCAGTATTTT. This translates into CSASGRNRDTQYF.

This clonotype was detected a few times. The chain uses TRBV9 and TRBJ2-7; 10 positions match TRBD1. CDR3 length equals 13 residues. Germline lookup yields CDR1 SGDLS and CDR2 YYNGEE. Trimming cost V 2 bases and J 6 bases; bases outside gene matches: 2. DNA for the CDR3: TGTGCCAGCAGCGTCCGGACAGGGGGCGAGCAGTACTTC. This encodes CASSVRTGGEQYF.

This clonotype was counted at least ten times. This rearrangement joins TRBV30 to TRBJ2-3, with 7 bases that match TRBD1. Germline CDR1 is GTSNPN and CDR2 is SVGIG (reference sequence). The CDR3 totals 11 residues. Losses at the gene ends were 6 bases for V and 4 bases for J; bases not matched to a gene: 1. The CDR3 sequence is CACGTADTQYF. Written as DNA, the CDR3 is TGTGCCTGCGGGACAGCAGATACGCAGTATTTT.

The chain combines TRBV5-1 with TRBJ2-3, with a tentative D call TRBD2 (6 bases). CDR3 length: 14 amino acids. V dropped 5 bases and J dropped 5 bases, with 15 bases sitting between them. Germline V CDR1 and CDR2: SGHRS, YFSETQ. The CDR3 region is CASRRGSEIDTQYF. CDR3 in DNA: TGCGCCAGCAGGCGGGGCTCTGAGATAGATACGCAGTATTTT.

The chain uses TRBV9 and TRBJ2-7; TRBD2 matches at 7 bases. V shed 2 bases, J shed 3 bases, and the junction held 5 bases outside the gene matches. Germline lookup yields CDR1 SGDLS and CDR2 YYNGEE. The CDR3 has 14 amino acids. CDR3 nucleotide sequence: TGTGCCAGCAGCGTGGCTAGCGGAGTCTACGAGCAGTACTTC. Translated: CASSVASGVYEQYF.

This clonotype occurred a few times. The CDR3 is CASGLERFGQVNEQFF. In DNA, the CDR3 is TGTGCTAGTGGTTTGGAACGTTTTGGACAGGTAAATGAGCAGTTCTTC. The chain combines TRBV12-5 with TRBJ2-1; 7 bases match TRBD1. Germline lookup yields CDR1 LGHNT and CDR2 FRNRAP. CDR3 length: 16 amino acids. The junction had 10 bases not matched to a gene; V was cut back by 1 base and J by 7 bases. Variable domain in full (rest from reference TRBV12-5 and TRBJ2-1): DARVTQTPRHKVTEMGQEVTMRCQPILGHNTVFWYRQTMMQGLELLAYFRNRAPLDDSGMPKDRFSAEMPDATLATLKIQPSEPRDSAVYFCASGLERFGQVNEQFFGPGTRLTVL.

In this sample, this clonotype turned up a few times. This chain connects TRBV2 to TRBJ1-6; D is possibly TRBD1 (6 bases). This CDR3 has 14 amino acids. Germline V gene sequence: CDR1 SNHLY, CDR2 FYNNEI. The V gene lost 6 bases and the J gene lost 10 bases, with 16 bases spanning the gap. CDR3 residues: CASRGHSIGSPLHF. As DNA, the CDR3 is TGTGCCAGCAGGGGACACTCAATAGGGTCACCCCTCCACTTT. The full variable domain, with the rest looked up from reference TRBV2 and TRBJ1-6, is EPEVTQTPSHQVTQMGQEVILRCVPISNHLYFYWYRQILGQKVEFLVSFYNNEISEKSEIFDDQFSVERPDGSNFTLKIRSTKLEDSAMYFCASRGHSIGSPLHFGNGTRLTVT.